Shown below are 17 T cell receptor beta chains from a single sample sequenced in a study of T cells in Graves' hyperthyroidism and ophthalmopathy. Researchers took RNA transcripts and amplified the TCR beta CDR3 regions from them. A set of HTBI primers served as the primers for a first-round RT-PCR of the TCR CDR3. In TCRdb, the multiplex PCR reads were re-called with MiXCR into one record per CDR3 protein. The sample lists hundreds of thousands of distinct CDR3 sequences; less than 15% were seen once. Sequences were obtained from blood. The receptors derive from a middle-aged woman with Graves' hyperthyroidism.

The rearrangement links TRBV28 to TRBJ2-1; TRBD1 aligns across 8 bases. This CDR3 spans 16 amino acids. The J segment lost 10 bases and the V segment lost 5 bases, leaving 16 bases of the junction unmatched. Germline-derived CDR1 and CDR2 are MDHEN and SYDVKM. This CDR3 reads CASSGTPGQEKGEQFF. DNA for the CDR3: TGTGCCAGCAGTGGAACTCCGGGACAGGAAAAAGGCGAGCAGTTCTTC.

This clonotype has a count of ten or more. The rearrangement uses TRBV11-2 and TRBJ2-1; 9 nucleotides line up with TRBD2. Germline assignment: CDR1 SGHAT and CDR2 FQNNGV. V shed 1 base, J shed 4 bases, and the junction held 5 bases outside the gene matches. CDR3 length equals 16 residues. The CDR3 DNA is TGTGCCAGCAGCTTAGGTGGCGGGAGGGGGTACAATGAGCAGTTCTTC. Its translation is CASSLGGGRGYNEQFF.

The J gene is TRBJ2-5, the V gene TRBV7-2, with D unclear. The CDR3 has 16 amino acids. Trimming shortened V by 4 bases and J by 5 bases, and 20 bases separated the two germline ends. CDR1 is SGHTA and CDR2 is FQGNSA in the germline V gene. The CDR3 DNA is TGTGCCAGCAGCTCCTCCTCCGGCGTCCTTTTGGAGACCCAGTACTTC. Protein: CASSSSSGVLLETQYF.

This clonotype has ten or more counts. This chain uses TRBV28 with TRBJ2-2, with TRBD2 as a possible D gene (6 bases). CDR1 MDHEN and CDR2 SYDVKM come from the germline V gene. Trimming removed 7 bases from V and 0 bases from J, with 9 bases in between. This CDR3 comprises 14 residues. The CDR3 reads CASKASANTGELFF. CDR3 in DNA: TGTGCCAGCAAGGCTAGCGCGAACACCGGGGAGCTGTTTTTT.

The chain is built from TRBV5-1 and TRBJ2-1, with 9 bases matching TRBD2. The germline CDR1 and CDR2 sequences are SGHRS and YFSETQ. J lost 10 bases, V lost 2 bases, and 10 bases had no gene match. The CDR3 consists of 15 residues. The CDR3 DNA reads TGCGCCAGCAGCTTAAATAGCGGGAGTCCGGGGGAGCAGTTCTTC. This codes for CASSLNSGSPGEQFF.

The chain employs TRBV5-1 and TRBJ2-3, with 9 bases lining up with TRBD1. V lost 2 bases to trimming and J lost 1 base; unmatched junction nucleotides: 5. CDR1 is SGHRS and CDR2 is YFSETQ in the germline V gene. The length of the CDR3 is 16 residues. The CDR3 protein is CASSFTGGEGTDTQYF. Here the CDR3 DNA reads TGCGCCAGCAGCTTCACAGGGGGCGAGGGCACAGATACGCAGTATTTT.

The rearrangement joins TRBV5-1 to TRBJ1-2, with D possibly being TRBD1 (5 bases). CDR1 and CDR2 from the germline V gene are SGHRS and YFSETQ. The CDR3 extends over 12 amino acids. Trimming left V 3 bases short and J 6 bases short, with 9 bases between. CDR3 in amino acids: CASSSPGDGYTF. The CDR3 nucleotides read TGCGCCAGCAGCTCTCCGGGGGATGGCTACACCTTC.

At least ten counts were recorded for this clonotype. V usage is TRBV6-2 or TRBV6-3 and J usage is TRBJ2-7, with 8 bases fitting TRBD2. Germline V gene sequence: CDR1 MNHEY, CDR2 SVGEGT. J lost 1 base, V lost 0 bases, and 17 bases had no gene match. The CDR3 length is 20 residues. The chain's CDR3 is CASSYSLTSRLAIRSYEQYF. CDR3 nucleotide sequence: TGTGCCAGCAGTTACTCGCTAACCTCCCGACTAGCGATCAGATCCTACGAGCAGTACTTC.

The table lists this clonotype with a few counts. V is TRBV7-2 and J is TRBJ2-7; 14 bases agree with TRBD2. The germline V gene encodes CDR1 SGHTA and CDR2 FQGNSA. The CDR3 contains 16 residues. Losses at the gene ends were 1 base for V and 6 bases for J; bases not matched to a gene: 5. CDR3 amino acids: CASSLGPGLAGAEQYF. CDR3 coding DNA: TGTGCCAGCAGCTTAGGTCCGGGACTAGCGGGAGCCGAGCAGTACTTC.

This clonotype was seen repeatedly, ten times or more. The gene calls are TRBV10-3 and TRBJ2-1; 8 bases line up with TRBD2. The CDR3 loop spans 16 amino acids. V was pared by 10 bases and J by 3 bases, with 14 bases of the junction left unmatched. Per germline, CDR1 ENHRY and CDR2 SYGVKD. CDR3 coding DNA: TGTGCCACCCTAGCAGGTACAGCGGGAGTCTACAATGAGCAGTTCTTC. Protein sequence: CATLAGTAGVYNEQFF.

This clonotype was seen only a few times. The J gene is TRBJ2-2, the V gene TRBV4-2; D call uncertain. The CDR3 is 15 amino acids. From germline, CDR1 is LGHNA and CDR2 YNFKEQ. Trimming took off 0 bases at V and 6 bases at J, with 11 bases between the two ends. This CDR3 reads CASSQDRVEPGELFF. CDR3 DNA sequence: TGTGCCAGCAGCCAAGATAGGGTGGAACCCGGGGAGCTGTTTTTT.

Turning to this clonotype: Since a much larger clone is just one base distant, this may be a read error. Likely a read error: the CDR3 ends without its conserved phenylalanine or tryptophan. This chain uses TRBV30 with TRBJ2-5, with D tentatively TRBD1 (5 bases). The V end lost 3 bases, the J end lost 4 bases, and 12 bases lay between the germline ends. The CDR3 sequence is 13 residues long. Germline V gene data show CDR1 as GTSNPN and CDR2 as SVGIG (reference sequence). In nucleotides, the CDR3 is TGTGCCTGGAGGCAGGGTAGTAGAGAGACCCAGTACCTC. It encodes CAWRQGSRETQYL.

This clonotype was recorded a few times. The chain couples TRBV4-2 to TRBJ2-3, with TRBD2 matching 11 bases. Germline CDR1 reads LGHNA; CDR2 reads YNFKEQ. Unmatched junction bases numbered 5, after V lost 0 bases and J lost 6 bases. This CDR3 is 16 amino acids long. The CDR3 is CASSQDWGLAVDTQYF. Written as DNA, the CDR3 is TGTGCCAGCAGCCAAGATTGGGGACTAGCGGTGGATACGCAGTATTTT.

This clonotype was counted at least ten times. The chain links TRBV2 to TRBJ1-6; 8 nucleotides agree with TRBD1. This CDR3 is built from 15 residues. V was pared by 7 bases and J by 7 bases, with 9 bases of the junction left unmatched. Germline V lookup: CDR1 SNHLY, CDR2 FYNNEI. The CDR3 is CASTLRTGTNSPLHF. CDR3 DNA: TGTGCCAGCACTCTGCGGACAGGGACAAATTCACCCCTCCACTTT.

This clonotype was counted a few times. This rearrangement joins TRBV4-2 to TRBJ2-3, with TRBD2 matching 9 bases. The trim removed 0 bases at V and 5 bases at J, leaving 9 bases unmatched. The germline V gene has CDR1 LGHNA and CDR2 YNFKEQ. The CDR3 consists of 17 residues. CDR3 region: CASSQDHGGRAKDTQYF. The CDR3 coding sequence is TGTGCCAGCAGCCAAGATCATGGCGGGAGGGCCAAAGATACGCAGTATTTT.

This clonotype has a count of ten or more. The J gene is TRBJ2-1, the V gene TRBV3-1; possibly TRBD1 for D (6 bases). The CDR3 has 12 amino acids. Trimming removed 1 base at V and 15 bases at J, with 13 bases between. Germline V gene sequence: CDR1 LGHDT, CDR2 YNNKEL (reference sequence). The CDR3 DNA sequence: TGTGCCAGCAGCCAAGGTCAGGGGACGGGGTTCTTC. It codes for CASSQGQGTGFF.

This clonotype showed up many times. The chain is built from TRBV7-8 and TRBJ2-5; 9 nucleotides agree with TRBD1. The V gene's germline CDR1 is SGHVS and CDR2 FQNEAQ. The CDR3 loop spans 15 amino acids. The V gene end was trimmed by 7 bases and the J gene end by 2 bases; junction bases not matched to a gene: 8. Written as DNA, the CDR3 is TGTGCCAGCAACCTTCAAGGGACAGGGCAAGAGACCCAGTACTTC. This codes for CASNLQGTGQETQYF.